One T cell receptor beta chain is described in this entry. Its specificity is not known. PCR of TCRalpha and TCRbeta cDNA was nested, with two rounds of around 16 and 10 cycles. TCRdb reprocessed the 5' RACE reads and reports one entry per CDR3 protein, with no DNA. In all, the sample yields 150,000 to 200,000 distinct CDR3 sequences. The data originate from a study of monozygotic twins with inflammatory bowel disease. The length of the CDR3 is 15 residues. Germline CDR1 reads DFQATT; CDR2 reads SNEGSKA (reference sequence). The study's findings and limits: Among T cells, the various subtypes were not distinguishable.

This clonotype was sampled from a human donor with ulcerative colitis or Crohn's disease, or a healthy co-twin of an affected twin (not recorded which). The sample comprised blood. The chain combines TRBV20-1 with TRBJ2-7; TCRdb indicates TRBD2, and absent DNA this call remains unverified. The CDR3 here is CSARDVLAGYYEQYF.